This T cell receptor (beta chain) was captured by sequencing in a study of the immune and genomic landscape of osteosarcoma. Study information: Most patients, around 77%, had localized disease at diagnosis.

Some clones are missing from TCRdb's copy, which holds only in-frame ones; the method was immunoSEQ multiplex PCR. The data show more than 10,000 clones, 60% to 75% seen once. Germline values: CDR1 SGHVS, CDR2 FNYEAQ. The CDR3 runs 13 residues. V gave up 1 base and J gave up 3 bases, with 6 bases separating them. This clone was counted between two and nine times. Its antigen remains unknown. Poor-prognosis osteosarcoma patients supplied post-treatment primary, local recurrence and metastasis tumor specimens. Regarding the study as a whole: No matched normal tissue; external skin and blood data served as benchmarks. Productive clonality was low overall, averaging approximately 0.1, maximum around 0.29.

The source material was osteosarcoma tumor tissue from the lung. V gene TRBV7-6 combines with J gene TRBJ1-1; a possible D gene is TRBD1 (5 bases). The sequence was obtained from a human donor with osteosarcoma. The chain's CDR3 is CASSLGGDTEAFF. DNA for the CDR3: TGTGCCAGCAGCTTAGGGGGGGACACTGAAGCTTTCTTT.